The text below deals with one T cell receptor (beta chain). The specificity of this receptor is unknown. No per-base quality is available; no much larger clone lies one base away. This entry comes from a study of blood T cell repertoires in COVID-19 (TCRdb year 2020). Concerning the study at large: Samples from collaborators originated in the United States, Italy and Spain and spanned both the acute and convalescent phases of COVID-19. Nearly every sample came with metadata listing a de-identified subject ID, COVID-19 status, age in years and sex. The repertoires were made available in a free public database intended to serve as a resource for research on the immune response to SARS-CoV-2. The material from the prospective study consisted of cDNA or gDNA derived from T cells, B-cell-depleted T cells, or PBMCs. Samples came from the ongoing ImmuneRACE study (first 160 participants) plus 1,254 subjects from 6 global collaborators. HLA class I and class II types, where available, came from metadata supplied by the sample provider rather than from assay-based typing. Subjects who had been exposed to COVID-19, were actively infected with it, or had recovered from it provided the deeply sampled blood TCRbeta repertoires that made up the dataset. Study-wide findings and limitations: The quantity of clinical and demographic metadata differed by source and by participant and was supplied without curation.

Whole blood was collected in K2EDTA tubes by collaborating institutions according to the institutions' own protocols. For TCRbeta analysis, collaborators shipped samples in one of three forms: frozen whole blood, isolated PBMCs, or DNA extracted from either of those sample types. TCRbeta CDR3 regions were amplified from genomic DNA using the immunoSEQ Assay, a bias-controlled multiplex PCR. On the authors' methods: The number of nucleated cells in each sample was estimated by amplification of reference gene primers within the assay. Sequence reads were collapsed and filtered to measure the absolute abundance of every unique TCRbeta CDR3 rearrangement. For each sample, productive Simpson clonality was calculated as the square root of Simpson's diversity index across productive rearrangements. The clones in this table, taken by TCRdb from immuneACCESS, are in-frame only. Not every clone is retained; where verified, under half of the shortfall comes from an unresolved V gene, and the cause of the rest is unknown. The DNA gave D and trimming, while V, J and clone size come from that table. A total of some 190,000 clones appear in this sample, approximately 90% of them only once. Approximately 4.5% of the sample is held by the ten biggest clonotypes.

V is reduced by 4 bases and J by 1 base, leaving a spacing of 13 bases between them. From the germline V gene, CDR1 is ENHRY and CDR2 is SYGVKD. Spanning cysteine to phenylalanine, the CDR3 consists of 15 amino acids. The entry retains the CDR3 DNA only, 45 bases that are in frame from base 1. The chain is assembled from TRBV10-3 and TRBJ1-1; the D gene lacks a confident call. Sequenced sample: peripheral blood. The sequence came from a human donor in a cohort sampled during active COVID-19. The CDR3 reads CAISGPEGGNTEAFF. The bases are TGTGCCATCAGTGGTCCGGAGGGTGGGAACACTGAAGCTTTCTTT.